This T cell receptor beta chain emerged from a study of T cell repertoires in cytomegalovirus infection. The wider study: An indication of both CMV infection and matching HLA type came from public TCR beta signatures. Study results and limitations: The ex vivo response showed dominance by HLA-C-restricted CMV-specific TCR beta clonotypes. Carriers of CMV plus the relevant HLA were identified by cumulative public TCR beta family frequency.

One entry per CDR3 protein results from TCRdb running MiXCR on the reads. The data contain fewer than 350,000 distinct CDR3 sequences, 17% of them seen just once; the ten biggest clones take up approximately 12%. In regard to this clonotype: The antigen remains unidentified.

The CDR3 runs 17 residues. The V gene's germline CDR1 is SGHRS and CDR2 YFSETQ. V lost 1 base to trimming and J lost 0 bases; unmatched junction nucleotides: 7. The sequence was obtained from a human donor in good health (CMV status not recorded). Some clones in this sample may be carry-over from other donors' samples. The chain uses TRBV5-1 and TRBJ2-3; 8 bases are shared with TRBD1. Sequencing was carried out using PBMCs. The CDR3, as DNA: TGCGCCAGCAGCTTGCAGGGGGCGGGTTTCAGCACAGATACGCAGTATTTT. Translating it yields CASSLQGAGFSTDTQYF.